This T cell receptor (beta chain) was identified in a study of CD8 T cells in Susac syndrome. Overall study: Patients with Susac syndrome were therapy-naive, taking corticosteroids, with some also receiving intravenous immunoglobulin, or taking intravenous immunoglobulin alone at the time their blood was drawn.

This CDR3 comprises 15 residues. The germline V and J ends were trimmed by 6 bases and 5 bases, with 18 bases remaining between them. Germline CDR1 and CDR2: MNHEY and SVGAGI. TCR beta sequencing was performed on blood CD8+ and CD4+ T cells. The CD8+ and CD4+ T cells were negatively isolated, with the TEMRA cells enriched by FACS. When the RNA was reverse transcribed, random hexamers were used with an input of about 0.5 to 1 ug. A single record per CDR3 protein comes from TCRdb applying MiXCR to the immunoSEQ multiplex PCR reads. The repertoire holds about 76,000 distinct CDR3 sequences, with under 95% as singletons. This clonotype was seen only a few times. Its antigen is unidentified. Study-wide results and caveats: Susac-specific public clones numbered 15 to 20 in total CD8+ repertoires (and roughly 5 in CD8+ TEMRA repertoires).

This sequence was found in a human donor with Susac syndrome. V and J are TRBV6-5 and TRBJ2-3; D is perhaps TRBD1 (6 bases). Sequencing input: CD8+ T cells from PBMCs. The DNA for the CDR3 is TGTGCCAGCAGCTATACAGGGAAACGGGGAGATACGCAGTATTTT. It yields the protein CASSYTGKRGDTQYF.